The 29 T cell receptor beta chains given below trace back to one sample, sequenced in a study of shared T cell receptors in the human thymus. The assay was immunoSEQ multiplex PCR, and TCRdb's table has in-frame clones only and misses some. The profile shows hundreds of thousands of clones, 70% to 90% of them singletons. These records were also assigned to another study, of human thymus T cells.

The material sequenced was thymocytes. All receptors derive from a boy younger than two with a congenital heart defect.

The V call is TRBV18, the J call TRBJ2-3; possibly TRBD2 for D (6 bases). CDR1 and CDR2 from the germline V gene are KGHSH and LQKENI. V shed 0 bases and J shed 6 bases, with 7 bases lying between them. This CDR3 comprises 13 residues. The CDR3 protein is CASSPPGGDTQYF. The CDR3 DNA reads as TGTGCCAGCTCACCACCGGGAGGCGATACGCAGTATTTT.

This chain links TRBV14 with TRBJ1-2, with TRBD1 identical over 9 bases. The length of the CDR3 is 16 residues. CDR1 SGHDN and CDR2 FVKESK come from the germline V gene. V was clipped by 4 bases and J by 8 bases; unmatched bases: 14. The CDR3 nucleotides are TGTGCCAGCAGCCCAACTTCCGGACAGGGGAGAGGCGGCTACACCTTC. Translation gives CASSPTSGQGRGGYTF.

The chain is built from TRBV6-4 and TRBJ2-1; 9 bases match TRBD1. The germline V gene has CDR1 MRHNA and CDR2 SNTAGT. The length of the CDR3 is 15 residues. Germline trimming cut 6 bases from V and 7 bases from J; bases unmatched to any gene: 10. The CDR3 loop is CASSLTGGRWNEQFF. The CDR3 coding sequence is TGTGCCAGCAGCTTGACAGGGGGGAGGTGGAATGAGCAGTTCTTC.

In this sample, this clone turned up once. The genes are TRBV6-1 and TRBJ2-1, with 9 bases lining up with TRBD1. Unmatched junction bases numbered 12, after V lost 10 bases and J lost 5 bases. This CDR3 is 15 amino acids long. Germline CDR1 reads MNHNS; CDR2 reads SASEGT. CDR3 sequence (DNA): TGTGCCACCGCCGGGGACAGGGAATTTGACAATGAGCAGTTCTTC. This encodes CATAGDREFDNEQFF.

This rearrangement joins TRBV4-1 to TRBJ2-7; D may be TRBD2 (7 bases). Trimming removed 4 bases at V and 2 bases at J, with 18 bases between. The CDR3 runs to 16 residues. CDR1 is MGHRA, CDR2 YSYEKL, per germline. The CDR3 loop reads CASSPEGGSKPYEQYF. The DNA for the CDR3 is TGCGCCAGCAGCCCCGAGGGGGGGAGTAAGCCCTACGAGCAGTACTTC.

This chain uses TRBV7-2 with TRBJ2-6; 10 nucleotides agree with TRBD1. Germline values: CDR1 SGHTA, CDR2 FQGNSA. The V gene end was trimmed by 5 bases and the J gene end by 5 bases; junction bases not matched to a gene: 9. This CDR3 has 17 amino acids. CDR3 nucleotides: TGTGCCAGCAGCCCCGGGACAGGGGATTCGTGGGCCAACGTCCTGACTTTC. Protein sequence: CASSPGTGDSWANVLTF.

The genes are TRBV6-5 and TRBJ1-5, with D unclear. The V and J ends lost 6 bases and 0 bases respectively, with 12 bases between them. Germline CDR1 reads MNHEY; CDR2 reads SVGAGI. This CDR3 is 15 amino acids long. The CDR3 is CASSPSYCSNQPQHF. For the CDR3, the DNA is TGTGCCAGCAGCCCTTCGTACTGTAGCAATCAGCCCCAGCATTTT.

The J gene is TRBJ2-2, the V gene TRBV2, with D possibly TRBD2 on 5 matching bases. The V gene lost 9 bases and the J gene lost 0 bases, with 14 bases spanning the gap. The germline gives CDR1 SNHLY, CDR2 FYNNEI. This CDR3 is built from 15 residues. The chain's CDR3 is CASSGVRANTGELFF. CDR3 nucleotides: TGTGCCAGTTCTGGTGTGAGGGCGAACACCGGGGAGCTGTTTTTT.

CDR3 in amino acids: CASSLGTSGFEQFF. The CDR3 DNA is TGTGCCAGCAGCTTAGGGACTAGCGGTTTTGAGCAGTTCTTC. The chain carries TRBV9 and TRBJ2-1; the match to TRBD2 covers 11 bases. Germline-derived CDR1 and CDR2 are SGDLS and YYNGEE. The CDR3 has 14 residues. V was clipped by 4 bases and J by 9 bases; unmatched bases: 6.

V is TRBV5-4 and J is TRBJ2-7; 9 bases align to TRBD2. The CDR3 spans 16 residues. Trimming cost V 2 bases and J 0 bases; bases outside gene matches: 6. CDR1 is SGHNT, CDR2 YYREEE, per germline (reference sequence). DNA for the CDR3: TGTGCCAGCAGCTTTCGGCGGGAGGGGGCCTCCTACGAGCAGTACTTC. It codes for CASSFRREGASYEQYF.

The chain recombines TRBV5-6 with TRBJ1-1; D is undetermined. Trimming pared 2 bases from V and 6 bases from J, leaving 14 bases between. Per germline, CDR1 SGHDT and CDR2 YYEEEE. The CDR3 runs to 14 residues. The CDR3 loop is CASSFRRESAEAFF. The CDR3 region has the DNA TGTGCCAGCAGCTTTCGGAGGGAGAGCGCTGAAGCTTTCTTT.

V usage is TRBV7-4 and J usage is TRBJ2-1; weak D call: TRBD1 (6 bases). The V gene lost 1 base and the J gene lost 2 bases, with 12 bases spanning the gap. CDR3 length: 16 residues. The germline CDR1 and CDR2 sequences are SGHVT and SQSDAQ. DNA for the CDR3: TGTGCCAGCAGCTTAGTCCCTAGGGGGACCTACAATGAGCAGTTCTTC. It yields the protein CASSLVPRGTYNEQFF. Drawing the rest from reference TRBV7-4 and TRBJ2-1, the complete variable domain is GAGVSQSPRYKVAKRGRDVALRCDSISGHVTLYWYRQTLGQGSEVLTYSQSDAQRDKSGRPSGRFSAERPERSVSTLKIQRTEQGDSAVYLCASSLVPRGTYNEQFFGPGTRLTVL.

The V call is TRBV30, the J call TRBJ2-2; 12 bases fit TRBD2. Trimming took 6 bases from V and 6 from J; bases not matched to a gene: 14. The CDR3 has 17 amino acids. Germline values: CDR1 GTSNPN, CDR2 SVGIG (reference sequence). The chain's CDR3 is CACYGGPLAGGAGELFF. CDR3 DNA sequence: TGTGCCTGCTATGGAGGCCCGCTAGCGGGAGGGGCCGGGGAGCTGTTTTTT.

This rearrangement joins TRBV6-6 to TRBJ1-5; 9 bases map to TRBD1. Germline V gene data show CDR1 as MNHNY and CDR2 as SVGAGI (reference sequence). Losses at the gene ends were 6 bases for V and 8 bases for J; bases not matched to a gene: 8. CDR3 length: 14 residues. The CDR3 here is CASSLTGGRKPQHF. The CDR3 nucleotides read TGTGCCAGCAGCCTCACAGGGGGCAGGAAGCCCCAGCATTTT.

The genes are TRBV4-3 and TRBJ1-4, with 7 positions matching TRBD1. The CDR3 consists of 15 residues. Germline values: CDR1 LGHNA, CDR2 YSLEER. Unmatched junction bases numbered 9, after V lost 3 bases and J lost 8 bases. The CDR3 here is CASSQTDRAREKLFF. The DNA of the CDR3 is TGCGCCAGCAGCCAGACAGACAGGGCCCGGGAAAAACTGTTTTTT.

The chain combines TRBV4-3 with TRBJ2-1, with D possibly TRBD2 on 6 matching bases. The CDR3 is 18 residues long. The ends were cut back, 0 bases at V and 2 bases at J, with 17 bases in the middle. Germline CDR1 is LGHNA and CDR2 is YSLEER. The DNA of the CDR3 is TGCGCCAGCAGCCAAGAACGGTCTAGCGCACCTCCCTACAATGAGCAGTTCTTC. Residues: CASSQERSSAPPYNEQFF.

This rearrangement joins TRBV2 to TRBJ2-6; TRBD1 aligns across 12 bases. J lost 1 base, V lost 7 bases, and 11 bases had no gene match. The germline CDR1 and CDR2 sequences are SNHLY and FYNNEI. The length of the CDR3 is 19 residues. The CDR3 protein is CASNIDGTGGASGANVLTF. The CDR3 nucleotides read TGTGCCAGCAACATCGACGGGACAGGGGGCGCTTCTGGGGCCAACGTCCTGACTTTC. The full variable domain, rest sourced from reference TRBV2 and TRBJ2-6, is EPEVTQTPSHQVTQMGQEVILRCVPISNHLYFYWYRQILGQKVEFLVSFYNNEISEKSEIFDDQFSVERPDGSNFTLKIRSTKLEDSAMYFCASNIDGTGGASGANVLTFGAGSRLTVL.

The CDR3 nucleotides are TGTGCCAGCAGCTCTTTAGCGGGGCTCACAGATACGCAGTATTTT. Translated, it gives CASSSLAGLTDTQYF. V usage is TRBV7-2 and J usage is TRBJ2-3; TRBD2 matches at 8 bases. Trimming at V came to 4 bases and at J to 2 bases, leaving 5 bases not matched to a gene. The germline V gene has CDR1 SGHTA and CDR2 FQGNSA. This CDR3 is built from 15 residues.

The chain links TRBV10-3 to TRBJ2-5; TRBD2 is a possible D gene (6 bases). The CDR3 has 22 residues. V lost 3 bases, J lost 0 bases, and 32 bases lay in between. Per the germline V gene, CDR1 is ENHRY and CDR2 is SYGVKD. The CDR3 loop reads CAISDPDLSGRIHLLYQETQYF. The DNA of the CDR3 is TGTGCCATCAGTGACCCCGACTTAAGTGGGAGGATCCACCTTTTGTACCAAGAGACCCAGTACTTC.

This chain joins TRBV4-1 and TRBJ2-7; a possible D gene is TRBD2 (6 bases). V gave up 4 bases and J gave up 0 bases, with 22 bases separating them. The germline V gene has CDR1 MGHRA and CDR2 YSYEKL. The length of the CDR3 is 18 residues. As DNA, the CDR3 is TGCGCCAGCAGCCCCGAGGCGGGGTACCGGGAGTCCTCCTACGAGCAGTACTTC. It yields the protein CASSPEAGYRESSYEQYF.

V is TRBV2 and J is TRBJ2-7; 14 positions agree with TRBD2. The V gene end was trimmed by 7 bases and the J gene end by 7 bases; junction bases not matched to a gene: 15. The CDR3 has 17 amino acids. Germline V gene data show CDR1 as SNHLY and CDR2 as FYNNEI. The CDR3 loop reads CASNRWRLAGGGREQYF. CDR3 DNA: TGTGCCAGCAACCGGTGGAGACTAGCGGGAGGGGGGCGTGAGCAGTACTTC.

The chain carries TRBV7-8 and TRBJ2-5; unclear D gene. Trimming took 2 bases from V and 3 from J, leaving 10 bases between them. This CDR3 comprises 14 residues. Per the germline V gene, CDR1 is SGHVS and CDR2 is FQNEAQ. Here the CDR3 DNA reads TGTGCCAGCAGCTTAACCGGTAACGAAGAGACCCAGTACTTC. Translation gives CASSLTGNEETQYF.

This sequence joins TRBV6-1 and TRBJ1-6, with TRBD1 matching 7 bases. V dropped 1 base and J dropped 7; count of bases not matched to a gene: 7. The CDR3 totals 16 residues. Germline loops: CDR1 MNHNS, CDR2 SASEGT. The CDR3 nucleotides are TGTGCCAGCAGTGAAGAGTCGGACAGGACGAATTCACCCCTCCACTTT. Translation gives CASSEESDRTNSPLHF.

The CDR3 nucleotides are TGCGCCAGCAGTGAGTCGGGGGGACTAGCGGGAGAATTTCGGGATCTCGATGAGCAGTTCTTC. It translates to CASSESGGLAGEFRDLDEQFF. The chain is built from TRBV10-1 and TRBJ2-1, with 14 bases aligning to TRBD2. There are 21 residues in the CDR3. V dropped 0 bases and J dropped 8; count of bases not matched to a gene: 18. Germline V gene sequence: CDR1 WNHNN, CDR2 SYGVQD (reference sequence).

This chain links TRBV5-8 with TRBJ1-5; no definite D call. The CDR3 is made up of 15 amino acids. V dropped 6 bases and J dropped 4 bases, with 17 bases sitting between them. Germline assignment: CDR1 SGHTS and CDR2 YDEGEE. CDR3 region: CASIVVLNLNQPQHF. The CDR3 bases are TGTGCCAGCATTGTAGTCTTGAATCTGAATCAGCCCCAGCATTTT.

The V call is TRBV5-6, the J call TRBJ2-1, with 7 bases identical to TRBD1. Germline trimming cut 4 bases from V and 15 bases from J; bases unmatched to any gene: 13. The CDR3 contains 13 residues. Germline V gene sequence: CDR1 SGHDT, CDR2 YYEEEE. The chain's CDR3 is CASSPVPGQPRFF. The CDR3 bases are TGTGCCAGCAGCCCAGTCCCGGGACAGCCCCGGTTCTTC.

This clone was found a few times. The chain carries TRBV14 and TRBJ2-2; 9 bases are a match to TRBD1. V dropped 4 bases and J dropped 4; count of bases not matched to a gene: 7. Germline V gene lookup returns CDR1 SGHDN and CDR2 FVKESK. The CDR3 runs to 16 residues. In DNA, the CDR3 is TGTGCCAGCAGCCTCAGACAGGGGGGGAGCACCGGGGAGCTGTTTTTT. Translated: CASSLRQGGSTGELFF.

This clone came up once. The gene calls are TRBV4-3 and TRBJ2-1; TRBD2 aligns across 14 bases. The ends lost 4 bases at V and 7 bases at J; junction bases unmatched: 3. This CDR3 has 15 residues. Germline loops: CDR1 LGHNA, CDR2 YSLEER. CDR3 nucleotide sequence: TGCGCCAGCAGCCCGCGGACTAGCGGGAGGAATGAGCAGTTCTTC. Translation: CASSPRTSGRNEQFF.

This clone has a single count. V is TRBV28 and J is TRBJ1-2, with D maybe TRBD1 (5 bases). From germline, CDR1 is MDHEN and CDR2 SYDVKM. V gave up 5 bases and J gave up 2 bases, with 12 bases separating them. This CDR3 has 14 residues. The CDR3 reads CASSPGSLNYGYTF. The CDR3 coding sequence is TGTGCCAGCAGTCCAGGGTCGCTCAACTATGGCTACACCTTC.